The 16 T cell receptor beta chains reported below all come from one sample, sequenced in a study of blood T cell repertoires in COVID-19 (dated by TCRdb to about 2020). The method was the immunoSEQ multiplex PCR assay. In its TCRdb copy, this immuneACCESS table keeps in-frame sequences only and misses some clones. Where compared with another copy, unresolved V genes explain less than half of these, and the others have no known cause. Across this sample there are roughly 100,000 clones, with over 70% seen only once. Around 16% of the sample rests with the top ten. The sample comprised peripheral blood. The source is a man aged 50-60 years with acute or convalescent COVID-19.

This chain links TRBV7-9 with TRBJ1-4; TRBD1 is a possible D gene (6 bases). This CDR3 comprises 14 residues. Germline loops: CDR1 SEHNR, CDR2 FQNEAQ (reference sequence). V was clipped by 5 bases and J by 8 bases, with 15 bases between them. The CDR3 region is CASSPGQKGEKLFF. The CDR3, as DNA: TGTGCCAGCAGCCCTGGACAGAAAGGGGAAAAACTGTTTTTT.

The chain joins TRBV14 to TRBJ2-1; D is uncertain. V dropped 3 bases and J dropped 1 base, with 7 bases sitting between them. The CDR3 is made up of 14 amino acids. Germline V gene sequence: CDR1 SGHDN, CDR2 FVKESK. CDR3 loop: CASSHIASYNEQFF. CDR3 nucleotides: TGTGCCAGCAGCCACATTGCGTCCTACAATGAGCAGTTCTTC.

This chain connects TRBV30 to TRBJ2-7; a weak D match, TRBD2 (6 bases). The CDR3 is 13 amino acids. V lost 3 bases, J lost 2 bases, and 11 bases lay in between. The germline V gene encodes CDR1 GTSNPN and CDR2 SVGIG (reference sequence). The CDR3 coding sequence is TGTGCCTGGAGCCGGGACTCCCCCTACGAGCAGTACTTC. This encodes CAWSRDSPYEQYF.

This clone was detected only a few times. Here the CDR3 reads CASSRRSPGAFF. The CDR3, as DNA: TGTGCCAGCAGCCGGAGGTCGCCCGGAGCTTTCTTT. The J gene is TRBJ1-1, the V gene TRBV16; D call uncertain. V shed 4 bases and J shed 10 bases, with 13 bases lying between them. The CDR3 sequence is 12 residues long. Germline assignment: CDR1 KGHSY and CDR2 FQNENV.

The gene calls are TRBV24-1 and TRBJ2-2; a possible D gene is TRBD1 (5 bases). The germline CDR1 and CDR2 sequences are KGHDR and SFDVKD. V was cut by 4 bases and J by 2 bases, with 10 bases left in between. The CDR3 contains 15 residues. The DNA for the CDR3 is TGTGCCACCAGTGACCCGGACATTAACACCGGGGAGCTGTTTTTT. Translation gives CATSDPDINTGELFF.

This clone was seen once. The chain is built from TRBV5-5 and TRBJ2-1; 7 nucleotides align to TRBD2. V gave up 3 bases and J gave up 7 bases; unmatched junction bases: 4. This CDR3 is 13 amino acids long. CDR1 and CDR2 from the germline V gene are SGHKS and YYEKEE (reference sequence). The CDR3 loop reads CASSSTSLNEQFF. For the CDR3, the DNA is TGTGCCAGCAGCTCGACTAGCTTGAATGAGCAGTTCTTC.

This clone appeared a single time. The rearrangement joins TRBV25-1 to TRBJ1-4; D is unresolved. The CDR3 covers 17 residues. Germline values: CDR1 MGHDK, CDR2 SYGVNS. The V end was cut by 1 base, the J end by 0 bases, with 12 bases between. CDR3: CASSEFGSLTTNEKLFF. Here the CDR3 DNA reads TGTGCCAGCAGTGAATTTGGGAGTTTAACAACTAATGAAAAACTGTTTTTT.

This clone was detected only once. The chain carries TRBV28 and TRBJ2-7; D might be TRBD2 (6 bases). With 7 bases removed from V and 2 bases from J, the gap between germline ends came to 9 bases. The CDR3 contains 12 residues. CDR1 is MDHEN, CDR2 SYDVKM, per germline. The CDR3 DNA follows: TGTGCCAGCACCGCGGGGACCTACGAGCAGTACTTC. It is translated as CASTAGTYEQYF.

This rearrangement joins TRBV7-8 to TRBJ2-1, with TRBD1 matching 8 bases. V was pared by 6 bases and J by 9 bases, with 7 bases of the junction left unmatched. The CDR3 extends over 13 amino acids. Looked up from germline, CDR1 is SGHVS and CDR2 is FQNEAQ. Written as DNA, the CDR3 is TGTGCCAGCAGTAGTCAGGGGGCTGCTGAGCAGTTCTTC. Encoded protein: CASSSQGAAEQFF.

The genes are TRBV28 and TRBJ1-1; possibly TRBD1 for D (5 bases). This CDR3 is 15 amino acids long. Trimming cost V 5 bases and J 0 bases, with 13 bases left between them. Germline V gene sequence: CDR1 MDHEN, CDR2 SYDVKM. DNA for the CDR3: TGTGCCAGCAGTCCGCAGGGACTTGTGAACACTGAAGCTTTCTTT. Its translation is CASSPQGLVNTEAFF. Variable domain in full (rest from reference TRBV28 and TRBJ1-1): DVKVTQSSRYLVKRTGEKVFLECVQDMDHENMFWYRQDPGLGLRLIYFSYDVKMKEKGDIPEGYSVSREKKERFSLILESASTNQTSMYLCASSPQGLVNTEAFFGQGTRLTVV.

About this clone: At one end, the junction sequence differs from germline, possibly due to a read error. The chain couples TRBV5-1 to TRBJ2-7; 8 bases align to TRBD1. The CDR3 spans 11 residues. Germline loops: CDR1 SGHRS, CDR2 YFSETQ. CDR3 DNA: TGCGCCAGCAGGGCGGGACAGGCGTTCATCTTC. It translates to CASRAGQAFIF.

V gene TRBV6-6 combines with J gene TRBJ2-2, with TRBD2 matching 13 bases. Germline V gives CDR1 MNHNY, CDR2 SVGAGI (reference sequence). The CDR3 sequence is 16 residues long. V gave up 8 bases and J gave up 0 bases; unmatched junction bases: 3. The CDR3 protein is CASGTSGNTNTGELFF. The CDR3, as DNA: TGTGCCAGCGGGACTAGCGGGAATACGAACACCGGGGAGCTGTTTTTT.

This clone appeared once. This chain uses TRBV15 with TRBJ1-6; D unresolved. The germline V gene has CDR1 LNHNV and CDR2 YYDKDF (reference sequence). The length of the CDR3 is 13 residues. Deletions cut 6 bases from V and 9 bases from J, with 12 bases between. The CDR3 bases are TGTGCCACCAGAAAGGAGGTTGGTTCACCCCTCCACTTT. Its protein is CATRKEVGSPLHF.

This clone was seen a single time. The chain employs TRBV28 and TRBJ1-2; D gene ambiguous. CDR1 and CDR2 (germline): MDHEN, SYDVKM. The CDR3 spans 10 residues. Trimming took off 8 bases at V and 7 bases at J, with 8 bases between the two ends. The CDR3 sequence is CASFGVGYTF. In DNA form, the CDR3 reads TGTGCCAGCTTCGGGGTTGGCTACACCTTC.

This clone has a single count. The chain employs TRBV10-2 and TRBJ2-7, with a possible D match to TRBD1 (5 bases). Trimming cost V 8 bases and J 1 base, with 18 bases left between them. From germline, CDR1 is WSHSY and CDR2 SAAADI. This CDR3 contains 15 residues. The CDR3 bases are TGCGCCAGCGGCAATCCCGGACAACGATCCTACGAGCAGTACTTC. The encoded protein is CASGNPGQRSYEQYF.

V usage is TRBV7-8 and J usage is TRBJ1-5, with D tentatively TRBD1 (5 bases). Germline V CDR1 and CDR2: SGHVS, FQNEAQ. The CDR3 consists of 16 residues. Trimming cost V 1 base and J 3 bases, with 13 bases left between them. CDR3 bases: TGTGCCAGCAGCTTAGGATGGGGCGGGAACAATCAGCCCCAGCATTTT. Its translation is CASSLGWGGNNQPQHF. The variable domain in full, with the rest retrieved from reference TRBV7-8 and TRBJ1-5, is GAGVSQSPRYKVAKRGQDVALRCDPISGHVSLFWYQQALGQGPEFLTYFQNEAQLDKSGLPSDRFFAERPEGSVSTLKIQRTQQEDSAVYLCASSLGWGGNNQPQHFGDGTRLSIL.